Below are 27 T cell receptor beta chains sequenced from a single sample in a study of T-cell reconstitution after alpha-beta-depleted transplantation in children listed by TCRdb under 2016. These receptors have no identified antigens. Receptor amplification or capture employed PCR. The sequencer was an Illumina HiSeq 2500. Molecular barcoding was employed in the preparation of TCR libraries, with unique molecular identifiers being used to normalize TCRbeta repertoire quantification. Through fastp at Q25 and MiXCR, TCRdb rebuilt clones from the public reads, retaining in-frame beta chains. Rows with one shared CDR3 protein collapse into an entry with the most common genes and DNA. Within this sample are 250,000 to 300,000 distinct CDR3 sequences, with almost 8% of them counted one time only. The ten top clones hold approximately 9.6% of the sample. The treatment or condition label on this specimen signifies: allogeneic hematopoietic cell transplantation with graft depleted of TCRalphabeta T cells and CD19 B cells.

The paper's findings and limits, for the study overall: The frequencies of hyperexpanded clones fell over the following months, and after one year, T-cell counts and TCRbeta diversity were mostly attributed to newly produced T cells.

This sample comprised peripheral blood, obtained 360 days after TCRalphabeta/CD19-depleted stem cell transplant. The receptor set was obtained from a female patient between 2 and 15 years old who had a stem cell transplant for Fanconi anemia, so the T cells may come from the graft donor.

This clonotype has at least ten counts. The J gene is TRBJ1-4, the V gene TRBV6-5, with 8 bases identical to TRBD1. There are 15 residues in the CDR3. CDR1 MNHEY and CDR2 SVGAGI come from the germline V gene. The V and J ends lost 4 bases and 10 bases, in that order; junction bases with no gene match: 11. The CDR3 DNA sequence: TGTGCCAGCAGTTCGGACAGGGCTTTTGGTGGAAAACTGTTTTTT. Translation gives CASSSDRAFGGKLFF.

This clonotype was found many times. This chain joins TRBV7-8 and TRBJ2-7; D gene uncertain. The CDR3 is 14 amino acids. The germline V and J ends were trimmed by 1 base and 5 bases, with 12 bases remaining between them. The germline V gene has CDR1 SGHVS and CDR2 FQNEAQ. The CDR3 region has the DNA TGTGCCAGCAGCTTAGTGGTAGGGAACCACGAGCAGTACTTC. Its translation: CASSLVVGNHEQYF.

This clonotype has a handful of counts. The rearrangement links TRBV12-3 or TRBV12-4 to TRBJ1-6; D might be TRBD1 (6 bases). The CDR3 contains 17 residues. Trimming cost V 4 bases and J 10 bases, with 23 bases left between them. The chain's CDR3 is CASSSLGGALGNSPLHF. In nucleotides, the CDR3 is TGTGCCAGCAGTTCCCTTGGGGGGGCCCTAGGTAACTCACCCCTCCACTTT.

The chain combines TRBV6-6 with TRBJ2-3; D uncertain. CDR3 length: 12 residues. The germline V gene encodes CDR1 MNHNY and CDR2 SVGAGI (reference sequence). V gave up 0 bases and J gave up 5 bases, with 3 bases separating them. The CDR3 reads CASSYSEDTQYF. The CDR3, as DNA: TGTGCCAGCAGTTACTCGGAAGATACGCAGTATTTT.

The rearrangement uses TRBV4-3 and TRBJ1-3; D not certain. From germline, CDR1 is LGHNA and CDR2 YSLEER. CDR3 length: 14 residues. Trimming left V 1 base short and J 1 base short, with 5 bases between. CDR3 nucleotides: TGCGCCAGCAGCCAAGCCGGGTCTGGAAACACCATATATTTT. Encoded protein: CASSQAGSGNTIYF.

This clonotype was seen repeatedly, ten times or more. The CDR3 here is CSANRGNTGELFF. The CDR3 DNA reads TGCAGCGCAAACAGGGGGAACACCGGGGAGCTGTTTTTT. This chain links TRBV29-1 with TRBJ2-2; 7 bases align to TRBD1. The CDR3 runs to 13 residues. The ends lost 7 bases at V and 1 base at J; junction bases unmatched: 3. Germline V CDR1 and CDR2: SQVTM, ANQGSEA.

There are many counts of this clonotype. The J gene is TRBJ2-7, the V gene TRBV11-2; 11 bases align to TRBD1. J lost 3 bases, V lost 5 bases, and 3 bases had no gene match. This CDR3 has 14 amino acids. Germline-derived CDR1 and CDR2 are SGHAT and FQNNGV. The chain's CDR3 is CASSTGTGGYEQYF. The CDR3 region has the DNA TGTGCCAGCAGCACAGGGACAGGGGGCTACGAGCAGTACTTC.

The rearrangement joins TRBV10-3 to TRBJ2-7; 10 nucleotides match TRBD2. CDR1 ENHRY and CDR2 SYGVKD come from the germline V gene. The trim removed 8 bases at V and 0 bases at J, leaving 10 bases unmatched. The CDR3 runs to 16 residues. The CDR3 DNA is TGTGCCATCCTAAATTCTAGCGGGAGTCCCTCCTACGAGCAGTACTTC. It codes for CAILNSSGSPSYEQYF.

This clonotype was counted between two and nine times. The rearrangement links TRBV20-1 to TRBJ1-2; D gene uncertain. The CDR3 spans 13 residues. CDR1 and CDR2 from the germline V gene are DFQATT and SNEGSKA (reference sequence). The germline V and J ends were trimmed by 3 bases and 8 bases, with 16 bases remaining between them. The CDR3 coding sequence is TGCAGTGCTAGGAGGGAGTATGGTACGGGCTACACCTTC. It translates to CSARREYGTGYTF.

The genes are TRBV19 and TRBJ1-5; 9 positions agree with TRBD1. The ends lost 7 bases at V and 4 bases at J; junction bases unmatched: 5. Germline V gene data show CDR1 as LNHDA and CDR2 as SQIVND (reference sequence). There are 14 residues in the CDR3. CDR3 coding DNA: TGTGCCAGTATTTTGACAGGGGGAAATCAGCCCCAGCATTTT. Protein sequence: CASILTGGNQPQHF.

This chain uses TRBV5-4 with TRBJ2-3; D call uncertain. Germline V gives CDR1 SGHNT, CDR2 YYREEE (reference sequence). This CDR3 is built from 13 residues. Trimming stripped 4 bases from V and 5 bases from J, with 11 bases between. CDR3 sequence (DNA): TGTGCCAGCAGCACCGACCTGTTAGATACGCAGTATTTT. Its translation is CASSTDLLDTQYF.

This clonotype has at least ten counts. The gene calls are TRBV20-1 and TRBJ2-3, with 7 bases fitting TRBD1. The V and J ends lost 6 bases and 1 base, in that order; junction bases with no gene match: 7. This CDR3 has 14 amino acids. Germline V gives CDR1 DFQATT, CDR2 SNEGSKA (reference sequence). The DNA for the CDR3 is TGCAGTGCCAGAATTACAGGGGGCACAGATACGCAGTATTTT. Translation: CSARITGGTDTQYF.

The table lists this clonotype with many counts. CDR3 nucleotides: TGTGCCATCAGTGAGAGGAACACCAGCAGAACGGGGACTGAAGCTTTCTTT. Amino acids: CAISERNTSRTGTEAFF. The chain is built from TRBV10-3 and TRBJ1-1; D gene unclear. This CDR3 comprises 17 residues. The V and J ends lost 2 bases and 5 bases respectively, with 21 bases between them. Germline CDR1 ENHRY, CDR2 SYGVKD.

A word on this clonotype: This may be a read error: a much more frequent sequence differs by one nucleotide. The chain combines TRBV28 with TRBJ2-5, with TRBD1 matching over 7 bases. The length of the CDR3 is 14 residues. The junction had 8 bases not matched to a gene; V was cut back by 10 bases and J by 0 bases. From germline, CDR1 is MDHEN and CDR2 SYDVKM. The CDR3 is CATRRTGDQETQYF. CDR3 bases: TGTGCCACCAGGCGCACAGGGGACCAAGAGACCCAGTACTTC. Full variable domain (outside the CDR3, taken from reference TRBV28 and TRBJ2-5): DVKVTQSSRYLVKRTGEKVFLECVQDMDHENMFWYRQDPGLGLRLIYFSYDVKMKEKGDIPEGYSVSREKKERFSLILESASTNQTSMYLCATRRTGDQETQYFGPGTRLLVL.

This clonotype was seen repeatedly, ten times or more. The V and J genes are TRBV6-1 and TRBJ2-7; no firm D call. CDR3 length: 12 residues. V lost 7 bases, J lost 3 bases, and 10 bases lay in between. Germline V gene lookup returns CDR1 MNHNS and CDR2 SASEGT. The CDR3 DNA reads TGTGCCAGCACCGTGGGGTACTACGAGCAGTACTTC. It translates to CASTVGYYEQYF.

The table lists this clonotype with a few counts. This chain uses TRBV20-1 with TRBJ2-3; 10 nucleotides agree with TRBD2. Germline trimming cut 6 bases from V and 4 bases from J; bases unmatched to any gene: 7. Germline V gene lookup returns CDR1 DFQATT and CDR2 SNEGSKA (reference sequence). The CDR3 loop spans 14 amino acids. DNA for the CDR3: TGCAGTGCCACCCCTAGCGGGAGTTCAGATACGCAGTATTTT. Translation: CSATPSGSSDTQYF.

This clonotype showed up just a few times. This chain uses TRBV2 with TRBJ1-4; 7 nucleotides agree with TRBD1. The CDR3 has 14 amino acids. The germline V gene encodes CDR1 SNHLY and CDR2 FYNNEI. Trimming cost V 11 bases and J 0 bases; bases outside gene matches: 6. CDR3 coding DNA: TGTGCCGGATGGGGACAGACAACTAATGAAAAACTGTTTTTT. This translates into CAGWGQTTNEKLFF.

This clonotype was recorded at least ten times. The chain recombines TRBV3-1 with TRBJ2-7, with 8 bases lining up with TRBD1. From germline, CDR1 is LGHDT and CDR2 YNNKEL (reference sequence). The CDR3 is 15 amino acids. The J segment lost 3 bases and the V segment lost 4 bases, leaving 8 bases of the junction unmatched. The CDR3: CASSLDRVLFYEQYF. DNA of the CDR3: TGTGCCAGCAGCCTGGACAGGGTCCTATTCTACGAGCAGTACTTC.

This clonotype was observed a few times. The chain recombines TRBV11-2 with TRBJ2-5; possible D gene TRBD1, 6 bases. Between the trimmed V and J ends, which lost 5 bases and 2 bases, there was a span of 18 bases. The CDR3 is made up of 16 amino acids. Germline CDR1 and CDR2: SGHAT and FQNNGV. The CDR3 DNA is TGTGCCAGCAGCGTGCGACAGGCGAACTTTCAAGAGACCCAGTACTTC. Translated: CASSVRQANFQETQYF.

In its sample, this clonotype was seen many times. The chain is built from TRBV29-1 and TRBJ2-7; the match to TRBD2 covers 7 bases. The CDR3 consists of 14 residues. J was trimmed by 1 base and V by 6 bases; bases with no gene match: 9. Germline CDR1 is SQVTM and CDR2 is ANQGSEA. CDR3 coding DNA: TGCAGCGTGGCGGGACTACCAGATTCCTACGAGCAGTACTTC. Its translation is CSVAGLPDSYEQYF.

The genes are TRBV5-1 and TRBJ2-7, with D perhaps assigned TRBD1 or TRBD2 (5 bases each). CDR3 length: 15 residues. V shed 1 base and J shed 2 bases, with 13 bases lying between them. Per the germline V gene, CDR1 is SGHRS and CDR2 is YFSETQ. The CDR3 bases are TGCGCCAGCAGCTTGCGGGGAACAGGTCCCTACGAGCAGTACTTC. Its protein product is CASSLRGTGPYEQYF.

This clonotype has ten or more counts. V usage is TRBV11-2 and J usage is TRBJ2-1; D possibly corresponds to TRBD2 (5 bases). Trimming pared 4 bases from V and 4 bases from J, leaving 23 bases between. CDR1 is SGHAT and CDR2 is FQNNGV in the germline V gene. The CDR3 has 18 residues. The CDR3 region has the DNA TGTGCCAGCAGCTCGGCCCGGGGTGCTATACTTTTGTACAATGAGCAGTTCTTC. Amino acids: CASSSARGAILLYNEQFF. Filled out from reference TRBV11-2 and TRBJ2-1, the complete variable domain reads EAGVAQSPRYKIIEKRQSVAFWCNPISGHATLYWYQQILGQGPKLLIQFQNNGVVDDSQLPKDRFSAERLKGVDSTLKIQPAKLEDSAVYLCASSSARGAILLYNEQFFGPGTRLTVL.

This clonotype was seen ten or more times. The gene calls are TRBV20-1 and TRBJ2-7; D unclear. V shed 6 bases and J shed 3 bases, with 15 bases lying between them. The length of the CDR3 is 13 residues. CDR1 DFQATT and CDR2 SNEGSKA come from the germline V gene (reference sequence). CDR3 protein: CSATTNRVYEQYF. Here the CDR3 DNA reads TGCAGTGCCACAACTAACCGCGTCTACGAGCAGTACTTC.

The chain couples TRBV7-9 to TRBJ2-5, with D possibly being TRBD2 (5 bases). The germline V gene has CDR1 SEHNR and CDR2 FQNEAQ (reference sequence). V was cut by 2 bases and J by 5 bases, with 12 bases left in between. The CDR3 extends over 14 amino acids. Written as DNA, the CDR3 is TGTGCCAGCAGCTTAACTAGAACGTGGGAGACCCAGTACTTC. Encoded protein: CASSLTRTWETQYF.

The chain joins TRBV27 to TRBJ1-1, with 9 bases identical to TRBD1. The CDR3 has 14 amino acids. Trimming removed 3 bases from V and 3 bases from J; junction bases left unmatched: 2. Germline CDR1 MNHEY, CDR2 SMNVEV (reference sequence). CDR3 nucleotide sequence: TGTGCCAGCAGTTTCGGGACAGGGTACACTGAAGCTTTCTTT. Its translation is CASSFGTGYTEAFF.

This clonotype has at least ten counts. CDR3 DNA: TGTGCCAGCAGGGACAGGGAATTGCGGTACTTC. Protein product: CASRDRELRYF. V is TRBV6-5 and J is TRBJ2-5; 8 nucleotides agree with TRBD1. J gave up 13 bases and V 6 bases, and 7 bases lay outside the gene matches. This CDR3 is built from 11 residues. Germline values: CDR1 MNHEY, CDR2 SVGAGI.

A few counts support this clonotype. This chain joins TRBV5-5 and TRBJ2-7, with D tentatively TRBD2 (6 bases). The germline V gene has CDR1 SGHKS and CDR2 YYEKEE (reference sequence). The CDR3 contains 14 residues. V lost 0 bases and J lost 0, with 7 bases in between. The CDR3 DNA reads TGTGCCAGCAGCTTGGTACTAGCCTCCTACGAGCAGTACTTC. Its translation is CASSLVLASYEQYF.